A selection of T cell receptor beta chains follows, all from one sample in a study of T cell responses to AZD1222 COVID-19 vaccine. Produced via immunoSEQ multiplex PCR; TCRdb's table is partial and in-frame only. This table holds roughly 180,000 clones, 90% to 95% found once. Material: peripheral blood, obtained 28 days after the second dose of the MenACWY control vaccine. The receptor set was obtained from an adult who received the MenACWY meningococcal vaccine as a control. The CDR3 runs from the conserved cysteine through the conserved F or W. Each record gives: D gene, J gene, clone size, CDR3 length, V gene, CDR3 DNA, CDR3 protein. D genes are given only for firm matches. Not every row has a clone size; where given, it reads once, few, many or a size class.

>-|TRBJ2-3|-|13|TRBV5-6
TGTGCCAGCAGCCCCGACACGGGATATACGCAGTATTTT
CASSPDTGYTQYF
>-|TRBJ1-5|-|15|TRBV18
TGTGCCAGCTCACCACCAAACGTGGGGAATCAGCCCCAGCATTTT
CASSPPNVGNQPQHF
>-|TRBJ2-1|-|18|TRBV19
TGTGCCAGTAGTTCACCCCGCGGGACGGTGAGCTCCTACAATGAGCAGTTCTTC
CASSSPRGTVSSYNEQFF
>TRBD1|TRBJ1-1|-|13|TRBV2
TGTGCCAGCATGTCAGGGGGCAGAACTGAAGCTTTCTTT
CASMSGGRTEAFF
>-|TRBJ1-2|-|14|TRBV6-5
TGTGCCAGCAGCCCGAGGGATGTGTTGGATGGCTACACCTTC
CASSPRDVLDGYTF
>TRBD1|TRBJ1-5|-|18|TRBV7-8
TGTGCCAGCAGAGCCGGGACAGGGATTTCTTATAGCAATCAGCCCCAGCATTTT
CASRAGTGISYSNQPQHF
>-|TRBJ2-5|-|15|TRBV6-5
TGTGCCAGCAGCCTGGGGGCCACGTACCAAGAGACCCAGTACTTC
CASSLGATYQETQYF
>TRBD2|TRBJ2-7|-|14|TRBV11-3
TGTGCCAGCAGCTTAGGAGCGGGGCCCTACGAGCAGTACTTC
CASSLGAGPYEQYF
>-|TRBJ1-4|few|14|TRBV4-1
TGCGCCAGCAGCCAGCGGGAGGGTGGTGAAAAACTGTTTTTT
CASSQREGGEKLFF
>-|TRBJ1-5|-|14|TRBV19
TGTGCCAGTACACAACCAGGAGTGGGTCAGCCCCAGCATTTT
CASTQPGVGQPQHF
>-|TRBJ2-1|-|16|TRBV20-1
TGCAGTGCTAGTTTCGGGGGCGGCGAGACCTACAATGAGCAGTTCTTC
CSASFGGGETYNEQFF
>-|TRBJ2-5|-|14|TRBV5-5
TGTGCCAGCAGCTTGGTCAGGGAACAAGAGACCCAGTACTTC
CASSLVREQETQYF